This T cell receptor beta chain derives from a study of Ad26.COV2.S vaccination and SARS-CoV-2 variants. As for treatment: 19 received Ad26.COV2.S at low or high dose, single or two shots; roughly 5 received placebo; per-sample allocation not given. Samples analyzed were those drawn on day 63 after the first vaccine or placebo injection. TCRdb's copy holds only in-frame clones and misses some; the assay was immunoSEQ multiplex PCR. The sample holds around 300,000 clones, around 90% seen once. The specimen comprised peripheral blood, sampled in a trial of Ad26.COV2.S vaccine versus placebo. This clonotype was obtained from a person between 18 and 59 years old who received the Ad26.COV2.S COVID-19 vaccine or a placebo.

The CDR3 spells CASSEAGTETYNEQFF. Here the CDR3 DNA reads TGTGCCAGCAGTGAAGCCGGGACGGAGACCTACAATGAGCAGTTCTTC. The rearrangement uses TRBV6-1 and TRBJ2-1, with D perhaps matching TRBD1 or TRBD2 (5 bases each). There are 16 residues in the CDR3. The V gene lost 0 bases and the J gene lost 2 bases, with 11 bases spanning the gap. CDR1 and CDR2 from the germline V gene are MNHNS and SASEGT.